This T cell receptor (beta chain) is from a study of read filtering for tumor transcriptome and immune sequencing. The wider study: DNase treatment preceded whole-transcriptome library preparation. Study-wide findings and caveats: Even smaller IR-seq throughput identified most shared clonotypes. Approximately 82% of IR-seq clonotypes had a single read, yet these held approximately 3.7% of reads.

The CDR3 covers 14 residues. V lost 2 bases and J 0 bases, leaving 7 bases between the germline ends. The germline gives CDR1 MNHEY, CDR2 SMNVEV (reference sequence). Of note for this clonotype: The antigen remains unidentified.

This library used approximately 370 ng RNA and molecular barcoded adaptors spanning alpha/delta and beta/gamma chains. TCRdb independently ran MiXCR on the reads; one entry per CDR3 protein. This sample has roughly 69,000 distinct CDR3 sequences, with approximately 15% found just once. The chain employs TRBV27 and TRBJ2-5; tentatively, D is TRBD1 (5 bases). The source material was a population of CD138-negative cells sorted from bone marrow. The sequence was obtained from a donor over 35 with multiple myeloma. The CDR3 DNA sequence: TGTGCCAGCAGTTTAGGGGCGTACCAAGAGACCCAGTACTTC. Amino acid sequence: CASSLGAYQETQYF.